This T cell receptor (beta chain) was identified in a study of blood T cell repertoires in COVID-19. Study context: Spain, Italy and the United States supplied samples that represented acute and convalescent COVID-19. Sample material is recorded as cDNA or gDNA derived from T cells, B-cell-depleted T cells, or PBMCs.

The trim removed 4 bases at V and 5 bases at J, leaving 6 bases unmatched. CDR3 length: 16 residues. In germline, CDR1 is SGHRS, CDR2 YFSETQ. Here immunoSEQ multiplex PCR was the method, and the copy in TCRdb shows in-frame clones only, minus some. Found here are about 200,000 clones, about 88% of them singletons; the top ten hold 3.5% to 4.5%. Sequencing was done on a sample of peripheral blood. This clonotype was obtained from a human donor in a cohort sampled during active COVID-19. The rearrangement joins TRBV5-1 to TRBJ2-5; the match to TRBD2 covers 15 bases. CDR3 residues: CASSGTSGGKGETQYF. DNA for the CDR3: TGCGCCAGCAGCGGGACTAGCGGGGGGAAGGGTGAGACCCAGTACTTC.